This T cell receptor beta chain was recovered during a study of cytomegalovirus exposure and HLA in healthy donors. Study outcomes and limitations: Rare TCR sequences dominated, though some public TCRs recurred in many donors.

Each of the donors was a healthy bone marrow donor. The primer mix had 60 Vbeta and 13 Jbeta primers. Repertoires were generated with immunoSEQ multiplex PCR, while TCRdb's copy carries only in-frame clones and drops some. The sample yields 80,000 to 100,000 clones, around three quarters seen once. With regard to this clone: Its antigen is not identified.

Source material: PBMCs. This receptor was taken from a male donor in good health and CMV-seropositive.

The CDR3 region has the DNA TGTGCCAGCAGTTACTTGGCCCAGGGGGAGGAGACCCAGTACTTC. Translated, it gives CASSYLAQGEETQYF. The J gene is TRBJ2-5, the V gene TRBV6-7; 7 bases agree with TRBD1. TRBV6-7 qualifies as an ORF whose function is uncertain. The CDR3 has 15 amino acids. Losses at the gene ends were 1 base for V and 5 bases for J; bases not matched to a gene: 7.